A single sample gave rise to the 4 T cell receptor beta chains below, sequenced in a study of blood T cell repertoires in COVID-19. Method: immunoSEQ multiplex PCR; TCRdb's copy keeps in-frame clones and lacks some. The sample lists roughly 75,000 clones; over 75% were seen once. What was sequenced was peripheral blood. All receptors derive from a human donor in a cohort sampled during active COVID-19.

CDR3 sequence (DNA): TGTGCCAGCAGCTCCGACAGGGCCGATGGCTACACCTTC. Its protein product is CASSSDRADGYTF. The chain recombines TRBV11-2 with TRBJ1-2, with 7 bases that match TRBD1. The CDR3 has 13 amino acids. CDR1 is SGHAT, CDR2 FQNNGV, per germline. Trimming took 4 bases from V and 6 from J; bases not matched to a gene: 5.

The V and J genes are TRBV18 and TRBJ2-1; maybe TRBD1 (5 bases). CDR1 and CDR2 (germline): KGHSH, LQKENI. This CDR3 contains 13 residues. Trimming pared 2 bases from V and 6 bases from J, leaving 8 bases between. CDR3 nucleotide sequence: TGTGCCAGCTCACCAGGGGCCACCAATGAGCAGTTCTTC. This codes for CASSPGATNEQFF.

The J gene is TRBJ2-1, the V gene TRBV19, with D unresolved. This CDR3 is built from 14 residues. Germline assignment: CDR1 LNHDA and CDR2 SQIVND (reference sequence). V gave up 1 base and J gave up 6 bases, with 10 bases separating them. In DNA, the CDR3 is TGTGCCAGTAGTATAGGGCAGGCCCTCAATGAGCAGTTCTTC. It yields the protein CASSIGQALNEQFF.

The V call is TRBV11-2, the J call TRBJ1-6; 9 bases line up with TRBD1. The CDR3 sequence is 16 residues long. V lost 2 bases to trimming and J lost 8 bases; unmatched junction nucleotides: 7. Germline V CDR1 and CDR2: SGHAT, FQNNGV. CDR3: CASSLSAGTGYSPLHF. As DNA, the CDR3 is TGTGCCAGCAGCTTATCCGCCGGGACAGGGTATTCACCCCTCCACTTT.